The rows below give T cell receptor beta chains drawn from one sample of a study of blood T cell repertoires in COVID-19. Only in-frame clones appear in the TCRdb table, and some are missing; sequencing was by immunoSEQ multiplex PCR. The repertoire holds almost 100,000 clones, with around nine tenths as singletons. The specimen sequenced was peripheral blood. The receptors were gathered from a man aged 45 to 65 with acute or convalescent COVID-19. The conserved cysteine and the conserved F or W are not part of the CDR3 here.

cdr3_aa: ASSLTSGGRGTQY
v_call: TRBV5-1

cdr3_aa: ASSLGGSAYEQY
v_call: TRBV5-1

cdr3_aa: ASLGWGGMEKTQY
v_call: TRBV28

cdr3_aa: ASSLGGLAHYGYT
v_call: TRBV6-5

cdr3_aa: ASRSGTGVNTGELF
v_call: TRBV19

cdr3_aa: ASSPRTDTQY
v_call: TRBV9

cdr3_aa: ASRLAGQSSYNEQF
v_call: TRBV2

cdr3_aa: ASSLGGQNIQY
v_call: TRBV5-1

cdr3_aa: ASSFHGIGNEQF
v_call: TRBV7-7

cdr3_aa: ASSFGGASSYNEQF
v_call: TRBV5-4

cdr3_aa: ASSVEGESPNEQF
v_call: TRBV9

cdr3_aa: ASSLALWGGREETQY
v_call: TRBV5-5

cdr3_aa: ASQEPTYEQY
v_call: TRBV10-2

cdr3_aa: ASSTSGRTDTQY
v_call: TRBV2

cdr3_aa: ASSLLTSGSYNEQF
v_call: TRBV5-4

cdr3_aa: ASSRLTGSGNTIY
v_call: TRBV6-5

cdr3_aa: ASSLGGRTEAF
v_call: TRBV7-3

cdr3_aa: ASRRQVNYGYT
v_call: TRBV2

cdr3_aa: ASSLSHPGELF
v_call: TRBV7-2

cdr3_aa: ASSSLAGKETQY
v_call: TRBV19

cdr3_aa: ASSPLSGKEQY
v_call: TRBV6-6

cdr3_aa: ASSLMGVRNTIY
v_call: TRBV28

cdr3_aa: ASSYSPGGRDTEAF
v_call: TRBV6-7

cdr3_aa: ASSPRGSPSSYNSPLH
v_call: TRBV18

cdr3_aa: ASNLGPGGNQETQY
v_call: TRBV2

cdr3_aa: ASSDHFGTDQRWNT
v_call: TRBV2

cdr3_aa: ASSQGGLSGNTIY
v_call: TRBV19

cdr3_aa: ASSESQARNYGYT
v_call: TRBV2

cdr3_aa: ASRESGGNSPLH
v_call: TRBV25-1

cdr3_aa: ASSKGAVSMNTEAF
v_call: TRBV21-1

cdr3_aa: ASSQDSFTQY
v_call: TRBV14

cdr3_aa: ASMGDLLNTGELF
v_call: TRBV6-5

cdr3_aa: ASSQEATNGKNIQY
v_call: TRBV4-2

cdr3_aa: ASSQDVAGFPYEQY
v_call: TRBV4-2

cdr3_aa: ASRPPDIGGATEAF
v_call: TRBV10-2

cdr3_aa: ASSQVEGNTIY
v_call: TRBV3-1/TRBV3-2

cdr3_aa: ASSWGRFSGVNTGELF
v_call: TRBV5-4

cdr3_aa: ASSLGDTRVTEAF
v_call: TRBV5-1

cdr3_aa: ASSSPTGLGTDTQY
v_call: TRBV6-6

cdr3_aa: ASSLASRYSNQPQH
v_call: TRBV5-6

cdr3_aa: ASSLPGLADSTGELF
v_call: TRBV5-1

cdr3_aa: ATAGGINEKLF
v_call: TRBV15

cdr3_aa: ASSFREYGYT
v_call: TRBV12-3/TRBV12-4

cdr3_aa: ASSPGLYPLEQY
v_call: TRBV2

cdr3_aa: ASSLWSGRRLGNEQF
v_call: TRBV27

cdr3_aa: ASSLWTGGTEQY
v_call: TRBV5-1

cdr3_aa: ASSSSGLAVADTQY
v_call: TRBV7-9

cdr3_aa: ASRLNRGPGELF
v_call: TRBV6-5

cdr3_aa: ASSAIGVAGDGGNEQF
v_call: TRBV23-1

cdr3_aa: ASSSRDRGPQGRDTQY
v_call: TRBV7-9

cdr3_aa: AGSGRNEKLF
v_call: TRBV7-9

cdr3_aa: ASSERYDQPQH
v_call: TRBV19

cdr3_aa: ASSLQGTLNQPQH
v_call: TRBV7-8

cdr3_aa: ASSLSPGSSYNEQF
v_call: TRBV28